These T cell receptor beta chains were read from a single sample in a study of T and B cells in COVID-19 patients. MiXCR, run by TCRdb on the multiplex PCR reads, gives a single entry per CDR3 protein. The table includes 20,000 to 25,000 distinct CDR3 sequences, roughly 29% detected once. Sequenced material: blood. Source of these receptors: a human donor who had recovered from COVID-19. Each CDR3 is given with its conserved first and last residue. A D gene is named only where the DNA matches it firmly. The size entry is marked missing in some rows and otherwise reads once, few, many or a size class.

D: -; size: once; V: TRBV6-2/TRBV6-3; J: TRBJ1-2; CDR3: CASINTGSAYGYTF; DNA: TGTGCCAGCATCAACACGGGTTCCGCCTATGGCTACACCTTC
D: -; size: -; V: TRBV19; J: TRBJ1-5; CDR3: CASSIGQSGNQPQHF; DNA: TGTGCCAGTAGTATAGGACAATCGGGCAATCAGCCCCAGCATTTT
D: TRBD2; size: many; V: TRBV12-3/TRBV12-4; J: TRBJ2-3; CDR3: CASSLLAGGDTQYF; DNA: TGTGCCAGCAGTCTTCTAGCGGGGGGTGATACGCAGTATTTT
D: -; size: -; V: TRBV5-4; J: TRBJ1-2; CDR3: CASSLVAVRPRGYTF; DNA: TGTGCCAGCAGCTTGGTGGCAGTCCGACCGAGGGGCTACACCTTC
D: -; size: -; V: TRBV25-1; J: TRBJ2-5; CDR3: CASSLPGGSETQYF; DNA: TGTGCCAGCAGCCTGCCGGGGGGCAGCGAGACCCAGTACTTC
D: TRBD1; size: many; V: TRBV18; J: TRBJ2-2; CDR3: CASSQQGASTGELFF; DNA: TGTGCCAGCTCACAACAGGGGGCAAGCACCGGGGAGCTGTTTTTT
D: TRBD2; size: -; V: TRBV6-1; J: TRBJ2-1; CDR3: CASSVGLAGYNEQFF; DNA: TGTGCCAGCAGTGTCGGACTAGCGGGGTACAATGAGCAGTTCTTC
D: -; size: -; V: TRBV20-1; J: TRBJ1-6; CDR3: CSAGHSPLHF; DNA: TGCAGTGCTGGCCATTCACCCCTCCACTTT
D: -; size: -; V: TRBV18; J: TRBJ2-3; CDR3: CASSPSYVADTQYF; DNA: TGTGCCAGCTCACCGTCGTATGTCGCAGATACGCAGTATTTT
D: -; size: few; V: TRBV7-2; J: TRBJ2-1; CDR3: CASSSRTGYSYNEQFF; DNA: TGTGCCAGCAGCTCAAGGACTGGCTACTCCTACAATGAGCAGTTCTTC
D: -; size: -; V: TRBV11-3; J: TRBJ2-7; CDR3: CASSKGAGEQYF; DNA: TGTGCCAGCAGCAAAGGTGCGGGAGAGCAGTACTTC
D: TRBD2; size: -; V: TRBV11-3; J: TRBJ2-2; CDR3: CASSLALSSGGNTGELFF; DNA: TGTGCCAGCAGCTTAGCGCTTTCTAGCGGGGGGAACACCGGGGAGCTGTTTTTT
D: -; size: -; V: TRBV23-1; J: TRBJ2-5; CDR3: CASSQGTQYF; DNA: TGCGCCAGCAGTCAGGGAACCCAGTACTTC
D: -; size: -; V: TRBV6-1; J: TRBJ2-2; CDR3: CASSELGSGGGELFF; DNA: TGTGCCAGCAGTGAATTGGGGTCGGGTGGCGGGGAGCTGTTTTTT
D: -; size: -; V: TRBV11-1; J: TRBJ2-1; CDR3: CASSWGGGRNNEQFF; DNA: TGTGCCAGCAGCTGGGGGGGGGGGCGGAACAATGAGCAGTTCTTC
D: -; size: many; V: TRBV10-3; J: TRBJ2-1; CDR3: CAISQVLSSYNEQFF; DNA: TGTGCCATCAGCCAGGTCCTAAGCTCCTACAATGAGCAGTTCTTC
D: -; size: many; V: TRBV27; J: TRBJ1-5; CDR3: CASSRQAGNQPQHF; DNA: TGTGCCAGCAGCCGCCAGGCGGGCAATCAGCCCCAGCATTTT
D: -; size: -; V: TRBV10-3; J: TRBJ1-1; CDR3: CAIRGGRLQLNTEAFF; DNA: TGTGCCATCCGGGGGGGGCGGCTTCAATTGAACACTGAAGCTTTCTTT
D: -; size: few; V: TRBV7-6; J: TRBJ2-7; CDR3: CASSIGGDEQYF; DNA: TGTGCCAGCAGCATAGGGGGGGACGAGCAGTACTTC
D: -; size: few; V: TRBV4-2; J: TRBJ2-1; CDR3: CASSQDHAGNEQFF; DNA: TGTGCCAGCAGCCAAGATCACGCGGGGAATGAGCAGTTCTTC
D: -; size: -; V: TRBV28; J: TRBJ2-2; CDR3: CATLASTGELFF; DNA: TGTGCCACACTAGCATCCACCGGGGAGCTGTTTTTT
D: TRBD2; size: -; V: TRBV29-1; J: TRBJ2-7; CDR3: CSVSSGESYEQYF; DNA: TGCAGCGTATCGAGCGGGGAGTCCTACGAGCAGTACTTC